The present entry profiles one T cell receptor beta chain with its context. The antigen remains unidentified. Libraries were prepared by immunoSEQ multiplex PCR; TCRdb keeps only in-frame clonotypes and omits some of them. The sample holds about 49,000 clones, roughly 90% seen once. Noted time point: cycle 4 day 1 (C4D1), after less than seven weeks of nivolumab. Autologous stem cell transplantation was followed by relapse in every patient, and brentuximab vedotin exposure varied. The J segment lost 3 bases and the V segment lost 4 bases, leaving 8 bases of the junction unmatched. The CDR3 is 16 residues long. CDR1 KGHSH and CDR2 LQKENI come from the germline V gene. The sample belongs to a study of PD-1 blockade in classical Hodgkin lymphoma. Study-wide findings and caveats: Relapsed/refractory patients reportedly had the lowest baseline TCR diversity, below newly diagnosed patients, who were below healthy donors.

Specimen: peripheral blood mononuclear cells (PBMCs), collected before the fourth cycle of nivolumab. The receptor was derived from a human donor with classical Hodgkin lymphoma. The chain joins TRBV18 to TRBJ2-7; 11 bases fit TRBD2. CDR3 residues: CASSRPGGLAGYEQYF. The CDR3 nucleotides are TGTGCCAGCTCACGCCCCGGCGGACTAGCGGGCTACGAGCAGTACTTC.